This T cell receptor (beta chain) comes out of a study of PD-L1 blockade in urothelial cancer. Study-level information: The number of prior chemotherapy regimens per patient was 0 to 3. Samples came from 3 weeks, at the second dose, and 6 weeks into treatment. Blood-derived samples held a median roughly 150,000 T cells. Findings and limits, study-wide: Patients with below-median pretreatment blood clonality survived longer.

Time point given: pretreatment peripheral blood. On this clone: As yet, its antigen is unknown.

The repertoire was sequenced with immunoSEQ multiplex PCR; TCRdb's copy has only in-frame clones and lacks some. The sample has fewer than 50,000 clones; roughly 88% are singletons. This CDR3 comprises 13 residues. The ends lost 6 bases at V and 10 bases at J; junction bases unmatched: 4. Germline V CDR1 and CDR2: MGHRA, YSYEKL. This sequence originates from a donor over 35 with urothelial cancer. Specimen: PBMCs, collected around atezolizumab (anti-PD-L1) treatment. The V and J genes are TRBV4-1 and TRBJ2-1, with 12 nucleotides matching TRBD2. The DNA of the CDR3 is TGCGCCAGCAGTGGGACTAGCGGGTACGAGCAGTTCTTC. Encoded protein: CASSGTSGYEQFF.